What follows are 5 T cell receptor beta chains derived from one specimen sequenced in a study of shared clonotypes between healthy human individuals. Sequencing used immunoSEQ multiplex PCR; TCRdb keeps in-frame clones, though not all of them. The data show about 2.1 million clones, just over 90% seen once. Terminally differentiated effector memory CD45RA+ cells were excluded by CCR7 positive selection of CD45RO-negative cells. What was sequenced was naive CD8+ T cells from PBMCs. Receptors originate from a man aged 18-30 years in good health. Some clones in this sample may be carry-over from other donors' samples.

The V and J genes are TRBV14 and TRBJ2-6; D not certain. The V gene lost 1 base and the J gene lost 0 bases, with 22 bases spanning the gap. CDR1 is SGHDN, CDR2 FVKESK, per germline. The CDR3 loop spans 21 amino acids. The CDR3 sequence: CASSQVVPQLIRDSGANVLTF. DNA for the CDR3: TGTGCCAGCAGCCAAGTCGTTCCGCAGCTTATCAGAGACTCTGGGGCCAACGTCCTGACTTTC.

The chain is built from TRBV15 and TRBJ2-3, with 7 bases lining up with TRBD2. The CDR3 runs to 15 residues. With 1 base clipped from V and 5 bases from J, the junction kept 6 bases outside the gene matches. Germline V gene sequence: CDR1 LNHNV, CDR2 YYDKDF (reference sequence). The CDR3 region has the DNA TGTGCCACCAGCAGAGTACGGGGAGGGTTAGATACGCAGTATTTT. Protein product: CATSRVRGGLDTQYF.

In its sample, this clone was seen once. The chain combines TRBV29-1 with TRBJ1-3; D is uncertain. This CDR3 spans 14 amino acids. Germline lookup yields CDR1 SQVTM and CDR2 ANQGSEA. V lost 3 bases and J 1 base, leaving 10 bases between the germline ends. The CDR3 region has the DNA TGCAGCGTTGATAGAGGCAGGTCTGGAAACACCATATATTTT. Encoded protein: CSVDRGRSGNTIYF.

V is TRBV7-3 and J is TRBJ2-7; D uncertain. The CDR3 length is 15 residues. Per germline, CDR1 SGHTA and CDR2 FQGTGA. Trimming pared 0 bases from V and 1 base from J, leaving 10 bases between. CDR3 in DNA: TGTGCCAGCAGCTTAACACCAGCCAGTTCCTACGAGCAGTACTTC. Its protein is CASSLTPASSYEQYF.

The V gene is TRBV10-1, the J gene TRBJ2-1; 14 bases map to TRBD2. V lost 2 bases, J lost 5 bases, and 2 bases stayed unmatched. Germline CDR1 is WNHNN and CDR2 is SYGVQD (reference sequence). This CDR3 contains 16 residues. The CDR3, as DNA: TGCGCCAGCAGTGAGGGGGGACTAGCGGGGGACAATGAGCAGTTCTTC. It translates to CASSEGGLAGDNEQFF.